Ten or more counts support the clone carrying this T cell receptor beta chain. The target antigen is unknown. The data derive from a study of T cells in Graves' hyperthyroidism and ophthalmopathy. Overall study findings and caveats: A model built on 13 V-J features separated ophthalmopathy from stable hyperthyroidism. Median prediction lead before ophthalmopathy onset was roughly 6 months with the model.

RNA transcripts yielded amplified TCR beta CDR3 regions. The study used the HTBI primer set for a first-round RT-PCR of the TCR CDR3. TCRdb reanalysed the multiplex PCR reads using MiXCR and keeps one entry per CDR3 protein. The table includes roughly 280,000 distinct CDR3 sequences, about 18% detected once. The CDR3 is made up of 12 amino acids. J lost 7 bases, V lost 7 bases, and 5 bases had no gene match. Pregnant or lactating patients were excluded, as were those with uncontrolled infection or other autoimmune disease. PBMCs stemmed from about 9.5 ml fresh peripheral blood. The gene calls are TRBV12-3 or TRBV12-4 and TRBJ1-1; 8 nucleotides match TRBD1. The source is a woman aged 60-75 years with Graves' ophthalmopathy. Sequenced input: blood. CDR3: CASTTGGGEAFF. In nucleotides, the CDR3 is TGTGCCAGCACCACAGGGGGGGGTGAAGCTTTCTTT.